The rows below give T cell receptor beta chains drawn from one sample of a study of cytomegalovirus exposure and HLA in healthy donors. The method was immunoSEQ multiplex PCR; TCRdb's version includes in-frame clones alone and lacks a portion of them. The table shows under 150,000 clones, with around 84% occurring only once. The sequenced material came from PBMCs. The receptors were sampled from a man between 18 and 29 years old in good health and CMV-seropositive. CDR3s include the opening cysteine and the closing phenylalanine or tryptophan. The order of the fields is V gene, J gene, clone size, D gene, CDR3 protein. A D gene is named only where the DNA matches it firmly. Not every row has a clone size; where given, it reads once, few, many or a size class.

V gene: TRBV20-1
J gene: TRBJ2-1
clone size: .
D gene: .
CDR3 protein: CSANRVNEQFF

V gene: TRBV29-1
J gene: TRBJ1-2
clone size: .
D gene: .
CDR3 protein: CSVVGGNYGYTF

V gene: TRBV5-1
J gene: TRBJ2-3
clone size: .
D gene: TRBD1
CDR3 protein: CASSLRTGITDTQYF

V gene: TRBV9
J gene: TRBJ2-1
clone size: .
D gene: .
CDR3 protein: CASSVGQYNEQFF

V gene: TRBV5-6
J gene: TRBJ1-2
clone size: .
D gene: TRBD1
CDR3 protein: CASSFGTGGGGYTF

V gene: TRBV19
J gene: TRBJ2-1
clone size: .
D gene: .
CDR3 protein: CASSPDAAGTYNEQFF

V gene: TRBV19
J gene: TRBJ1-5
clone size: once
D gene: .
CDR3 protein: CASSISRGPGGNQPQHF

V gene: TRBV19
J gene: TRBJ2-6
clone size: .
D gene: .
CDR3 protein: CASSIEGSSSGANVLTF

V gene: TRBV19
J gene: TRBJ1-2
clone size: .
D gene: TRBD1
CDR3 protein: CASSIDRTGWSGYTF

V gene: TRBV11-2
J gene: TRBJ1-6
clone size: .
D gene: TRBD1
CDR3 protein: CASSLQGAPHISPLHF

V gene: TRBV11-1
J gene: TRBJ2-7
clone size: .
D gene: .
CDR3 protein: CASSPGTFYEQYF

V gene: TRBV6-1
J gene: TRBJ2-2
clone size: .
D gene: .
CDR3 protein: CASSEPYRGELFF

V gene: TRBV9
J gene: TRBJ2-3
clone size: .
D gene: .
CDR3 protein: CASSGRQDSDTQYF

V gene: TRBV27
J gene: TRBJ1-6
clone size: .
D gene: .
CDR3 protein: CASSQRQYNSPLHF

V gene: TRBV5-6
J gene: TRBJ2-1
clone size: .
D gene: .
CDR3 protein: CASSLIVIGRNNEQFF

V gene: TRBV30
J gene: TRBJ1-5
clone size: .
D gene: .
CDR3 protein: CAWSKTENQPQHF

V gene: TRBV6-5
J gene: TRBJ2-5
clone size: .
D gene: TRBD1
CDR3 protein: CASTPGQGAETQYF

V gene: TRBV10-3
J gene: TRBJ1-1
clone size: .
D gene: TRBD1
CDR3 protein: CAISKGQMNTEAFF

V gene: TRBV15
J gene: TRBJ1-2
clone size: .
D gene: .
CDR3 protein: CATSRTTGNLYGYTF

V gene: TRBV5-1
J gene: TRBJ2-1
clone size: .
D gene: TRBD2
CDR3 protein: CASSYGTSRFNEQFF

V gene: TRBV6-4
J gene: TRBJ1-2
clone size: .
D gene: .
CDR3 protein: CASSDQAGSSYGYTF

V gene: TRBV4-1
J gene: TRBJ1-3
clone size: .
D gene: TRBD1
CDR3 protein: CASSRGQGKGNTIYF